This TCR beta chain was obtained from a study of shared clonotypes between healthy human individuals. Study-level points and caveats: Larger estimated richness was generally recorded for naive subsets relative to memory subsets.

A word on this clone: Its antigen is currently unknown.

Trimming stripped 1 base from V and 2 bases from J, with 14 bases between. Germline loops: CDR1 MGHRA, CDR2 YSYEKL. The CDR3 covers 17 residues. TCRdb's copy holds only in-frame clones and misses some; the assay was immunoSEQ multiplex PCR. The sample includes more than 400,000 clones, almost 97% seen only once; the top ten take about 0.054%. This TCR was recovered from a woman aged 25 to 45 in good health. The source material was naive CD4+ T cells sorted from blood. Subset indicated: CD45RA+ positively selected. The chain has TRBV4-1 and TRBJ2-2; weak D call: TRBD1 (6 bases). The CDR3 DNA reads as TGCGCCAGCAGCCAAGTTACACGGACAGACAACACCGGGGAGCTGTTTTTT. Amino acid sequence: CASSQVTRTDNTGELFF.